These 5 T cell receptor beta chains originate from one sample sequenced in a study of tumor-infiltrating lymphocytes in oesophageal squamous cell carcinoma. TCRdb reprocessed the PCR reads via MiXCR and lists one record per CDR3 protein. Among under 15,000 distinct CDR3 sequences, roughly 50% were seen once, and the ten largest hold 42%. The specimen was esophageal tumor tissue. These receptor sequences come from a female donor with esophageal squamous cell carcinoma.

In its sample, this clonotype was seen once. The DNA of the CDR3 is TGTGCCAGCAGCTTCGGCTCCGCGAGGGCGGGGGCAAGAGAGACCCAGTACTTC. Its translation: CASSFGSARAGARETQYF. V and J are TRBV11-3 and TRBJ2-5, with a tentative D call TRBD2 (7 bases). The germline V gene encodes CDR1 SGHNT and CDR2 YENEEA. V lost 3 bases, J lost 4 bases, and 24 bases lay in between. The CDR3 is 18 residues long.

The gene calls are TRBV11-2 and TRBJ2-1, with D possibly TRBD1 on 8 matching bases. In germline, CDR1 is SGHAT, CDR2 FQNNGV. Between the trimmed V and J ends, which lost 4 bases and 16 bases, there was a span of 23 bases. CDR3 length equals 14 residues. CDR3 DNA sequence: TGTGCCAGCAGCTCTTTGGACAGGGAGGGGGTTGGATTCTTC. Its protein product is CASSSLDREGVGFF.

This clonotype was recorded only once. The chain combines TRBV7-8 with TRBJ2-5, with D hard to call. Gene TRBJ2-7 matches the end of the DNA better, so the J call may be wrong. Germline V gives CDR1 SGHVS, CDR2 FQNEAQ. The CDR3 extends over 14 amino acids. CDR3 sequence reads: CASSSRPSSYEQYF. CDR3 bases: TGTGCCAGCAGCTCTCGACCCAGCTCCTACGAGCAGTACTTC.

This clonotype has only a few counts. The chain joins TRBV7-8 to TRBJ1-4; maybe TRBD1 (5 bases). This CDR3 has 13 residues. Deletions cut 5 bases from V and 8 bases from J, with 12 bases between. Germline V gene sequence: CDR1 SGHVS, CDR2 FQNEAQ. CDR3 loop: CASSPGTGEKLFF. CDR3 bases: TGTGCCAGCAGCCCAGGGACGGGAGAAAAACTGTTTTTT.

This clonotype ranks as medium-sized (0.01 to 0.1%). V and J are TRBV28 and TRBJ2-6, with D possibly being TRBD1 or TRBD2 (6 bases each). Deletions cut 7 bases from V and 0 bases from J, with 13 bases between. The CDR3 covers 16 residues. Per germline, CDR1 MDHEN and CDR2 SYDVKM. The CDR3 here is CASKRGLSSGANVLTF. DNA for the CDR3: TGTGCCAGCAAACGGGGGCTGAGCTCTGGGGCCAACGTCCTGACTTTC. Full variable domain (outside the CDR3, taken from reference TRBV28 and TRBJ2-6): DVKVTQSSRYLVKRTGEKVFLECVQDMDHENMFWYRQDPGLGLRLIYFSYDVKMKEKGDIPEGYSVSREKKERFSLILESASTNQTSMYLCASKRGLSSGANVLTFGAGSRLTVL.